This TCR beta chain was sequenced during a study of Ad26.COV2.S vaccination and SARS-CoV-2 variants. General study findings and limits: Recipients given vaccine exceeded placebo recipients in spike-specific TCR breadth.

The treatment: 19 received Ad26.COV2.S at low or high dose, single or two shots; roughly 5 received placebo; per-sample allocation not given. Repertoires come from day 63 after the first vaccine or placebo injection. CDR3 length: 14 amino acids. The V gene's germline CDR1 is LNHDA and CDR2 SQIVND (reference sequence). Deletions cut 5 bases from V and 5 bases from J, with 16 bases between. Measured with immunoSEQ multiplex PCR; TCRdb has only the in-frame clones, and not every one. The data show just under 250,000 clones, 85% to 90% seen once. As concerns this clone: Its antigen remains unidentified.

The TCR originated in a person between 18 and 59 years old who received the Ad26.COV2.S COVID-19 vaccine or a placebo. This chain joins TRBV19 and TRBJ2-7; either TRBD1 or TRBD2 may supply D (7 bases each). This specimen consisted of peripheral blood, obtained in a trial of Ad26.COV2.S vaccine versus placebo. For the CDR3, the DNA is TGTGCCAGTAGTCAGCAGGGGGAGGGGGACGAGCAGTACTTC. Amino acids: CASSQQGEGDEQYF.